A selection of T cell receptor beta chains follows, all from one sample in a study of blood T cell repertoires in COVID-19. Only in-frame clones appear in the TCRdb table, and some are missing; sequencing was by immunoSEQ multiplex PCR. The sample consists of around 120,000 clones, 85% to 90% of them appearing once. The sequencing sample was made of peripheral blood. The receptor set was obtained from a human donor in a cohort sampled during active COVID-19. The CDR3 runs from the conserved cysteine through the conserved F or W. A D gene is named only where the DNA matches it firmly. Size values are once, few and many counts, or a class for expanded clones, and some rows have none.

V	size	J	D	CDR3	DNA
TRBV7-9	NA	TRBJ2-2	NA	CASRHATLKNTGELFF	TGTGCCAGCAGGCACGCAACACTAAAAAACACCGGGGAGCTGTTTTTT
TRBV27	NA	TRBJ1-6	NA	CASKTGANSPLHF	TGTGCCAGCAAGACGGGTGCCAATTCACCCCTCCACTTT
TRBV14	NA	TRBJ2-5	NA	CASSHGETQYF	TGTGCCAGCAGCCACGGAGAGACCCAGTACTTC
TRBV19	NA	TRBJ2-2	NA	CASSVQGNTGELFF	TGTGCCAGTAGTGTACAGGGAAACACCGGGGAGCTGTTTTTT
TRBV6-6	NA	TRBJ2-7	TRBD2	CASSKGTSGVYEQYF	TGTGCCAGCAGTAAAGGGACTAGCGGTGTCTACGAGCAGTACTTC
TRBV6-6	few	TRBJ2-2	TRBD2	CASSYDWRGTRELFF	TGTGCCAGCAGTTACGACTGGCGGGGGACTCGGGAGCTGTTTTTT
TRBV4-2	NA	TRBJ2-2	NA	CASSQALDVRELFF	TGTGCCAGCAGCCAAGCCCTAGATGTCCGGGAGCTGTTTTTT
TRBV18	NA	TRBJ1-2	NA	CASSPLQANYGYTF	TGTGCCAGCTCACCTCTTCAGGCTAACTATGGCTACACCTTC
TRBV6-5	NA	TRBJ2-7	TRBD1	CASSVDRDSYEQYF	TGTGCCAGCTCTGTCGACAGGGACTCCTACGAGCAGTACTTC
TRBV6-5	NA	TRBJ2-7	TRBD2	CASRPGGARYEQYF	TGTGCCAGCAGACCCGGGGGGGCCCGCTACGAGCAGTACTTC
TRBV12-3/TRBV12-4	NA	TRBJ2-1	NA	CASSFVRYNEQFF	TGTGCCAGCAGTTTTGTGCGCTACAATGAGCAGTTCTTC
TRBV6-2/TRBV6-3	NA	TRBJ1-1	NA	CASSYYTGKTEAFF	TGTGCCAGCAGTTACTATACAGGAAAGACTGAAGCTTTCTTT
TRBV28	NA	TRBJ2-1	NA	CASSPGYNEQFF	TGTGCCAGCAGTCCAGGATACAATGAGCAGTTCTTC
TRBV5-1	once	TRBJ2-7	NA	CASSLRAGGTYEQYF	TGCGCCAGCAGCCTGAGGGCTGGCGGGACCTACGAGCAGTACTTC
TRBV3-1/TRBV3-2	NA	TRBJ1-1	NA	CASSQLWGGRLNTEAFF	TGTGCCAGCAGCCAACTCTGGGGGGGGAGATTGAACACTGAAGCTTTCTTT
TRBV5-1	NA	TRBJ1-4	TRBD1	CASSRQGGTNEKLFF	TGCGCCAGCAGCAGACAGGGGGGGACTAATGAAAAACTGTTTTTT
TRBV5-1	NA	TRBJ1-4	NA	CASRGETNEKLFF	TGCGCCTCCAGGGGTGAGACTAATGAAAAACTGTTTTTT
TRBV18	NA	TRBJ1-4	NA	CASSPRGSANEKLFF	TGTGCCAGCTCACCTAGGGGATCGGCTAATGAAAAACTGTTTTTT
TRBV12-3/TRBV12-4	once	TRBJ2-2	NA	CASSRGGTGELFF	TGTGCCAGCAGTAGAGGGGGCACCGGGGAGCTGTTTTTT
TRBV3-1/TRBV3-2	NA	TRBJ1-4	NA	CASREVGRPNEKLFF	TGTGCCAGCAGGGAAGTGGGCAGACCTAATGAAAAACTGTTTTTT
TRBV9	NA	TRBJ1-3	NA	CASSSSPGIGDTIYF	TGTGCCAGCAGCTCGTCCCCTGGCATCGGAGACACCATATATTTT
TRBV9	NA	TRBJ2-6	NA	CASSVPGLDSSGANVLTF	TGTGCCAGCAGCGTACCGGGCCTGGACAGCTCTGGGGCCAACGTCCTGACTTTC
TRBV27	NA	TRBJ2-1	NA	CASRHRRDNEQFF	TGTGCCAGCAGACATCGACGGGACAATGAGCAGTTCTTC
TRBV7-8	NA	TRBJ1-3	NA	CASSLAPGGSGNTIYF	TGTGCCAGCAGCTTAGCTCCGGGGGGCTCTGGAAACACCATATATTTT
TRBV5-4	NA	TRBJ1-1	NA	CASSTPGSFTEAFF	TGTGCCAGCAGCACCCCAGGGTCTTTCACTGAAGCTTTCTTT